Shown below are 24 T cell receptor beta chains from a single sample sequenced in a study of graft-versus-host responses after intestinal transplantation. For these TCRs, the target antigens are not known. The protocol was immunoSEQ multiplex PCR, while the TCRdb copy is restricted to in-frame clones and leaves out a portion. The data contain about 85,000 clones, 80% to 85% of them seen just once; the ten biggest clones take up roughly 0.83%. The specimen was unstimulated CD4+ T cells sorted from spleen or lymph node cells, collected before intestinal transplant. All receptors come from a human donor who received an intestinal transplant.

This clone was recorded only once. The chain combines TRBV5-1 with TRBJ1-2; D is possibly TRBD1 (5 bases). Germline V gives CDR1 SGHRS, CDR2 YFSETQ. V was trimmed by 1 base and J by 6 bases, leaving 10 bases between them. CDR3 length equals 13 residues. This chain's CDR3 is CASSLMGEDGYTF. The CDR3 DNA follows: TGCGCCAGCAGCTTGATGGGGGAGGATGGCTACACCTTC.

A few counts support this clone. V is TRBV28 and J is TRBJ1-3; D remains ambiguous. The germline V gene has CDR1 MDHEN and CDR2 SYDVKM. The CDR3 length is 17 residues. Trimming took off 5 bases at V and 0 bases at J, with 17 bases between the two ends. CDR3 nucleotide sequence: TGTGCCAGCAGTAGATCCGGAGACGGGTCCTCTGGAAACACCATATATTTT. Translation: CASSRSGDGSSGNTIYF.

This clone appeared a few times. The chain employs TRBV6-6 and TRBJ2-7, with 9 bases fitting TRBD2. The CDR3 has 14 amino acids. Germline CDR1 is MNHNY and CDR2 is SVGAGI (reference sequence). Trimming cost V 5 bases and J 4 bases; bases outside gene matches: 6. The CDR3 DNA reads TGTGCCAGCAGTCCTAGCGGGGCCCTTTACGAGCAGTACTTC. Translation: CASSPSGALYEQYF.

V and J are TRBV5-4 and TRBJ2-3; 11 nucleotides line up with TRBD2. CDR1 SGHNT and CDR2 YYREEE come from the germline V gene (reference sequence). Trimming took 1 base from V and 1 from J; bases not matched to a gene: 2. The CDR3 spans 16 residues. The CDR3 protein is CASSLISGGGTDTQYF. Here the CDR3 DNA reads TGTGCCAGCAGCTTGATTAGCGGGGGGGGCACAGATACGCAGTATTTT.

The V call is TRBV5-1, the J call TRBJ2-4, with 11 bases aligning to TRBD1. CDR3 length: 15 amino acids. Germline lookup yields CDR1 SGHRS and CDR2 YFSETQ. The ends lost 6 bases at V and 4 bases at J; junction bases unmatched: 6. The CDR3 DNA reads as TGCGCCAGCACGGCCGGGACAGGGGGAAAAAACATTCAGTACTTC. Amino acid sequence: CASTAGTGGKNIQYF.

This chain uses TRBV2 with TRBJ1-3; D is possibly TRBD1 (6 bases). CDR3 size: 14 residues. Trimming took 6 bases from V and 0 from J, leaving 9 bases between them. Germline V gene data show CDR1 as SNHLY and CDR2 as FYNNEI. The CDR3, as DNA: TGTGCCAGCAGCGCGGACAGCTCTGGAAACACCATATATTTT. It codes for CASSADSSGNTIYF.

V usage is TRBV5-1 and J usage is TRBJ2-1; tentative D call: TRBD1 (6 bases). Germline-derived CDR1 and CDR2 are SGHRS and YFSETQ. V lost 4 bases, J lost 4 bases, and 12 bases lay in between. This CDR3 has 14 amino acids. CDR3 sequence reads: CASSVGGQYNEQFF. In nucleotides, the CDR3 is TGCGCCAGCAGCGTGGGCGGACAGTACAATGAGCAGTTCTTC. The full variable domain, rest sourced from reference TRBV5-1 and TRBJ2-1, is KAGVTQTPRYLIKTRGQQVTLSCSPISGHRSVSWYQQTPGQGLQFLFEYFSETQRNKGNFPGRFSGRQFSNSRSEMNVSTLELGDSALYLCASSVGGQYNEQFFGPGTRLTVL.

The chain combines TRBV28 with TRBJ2-2; D is unclear. Germline V CDR1 and CDR2: MDHEN, SYDVKM. V was pared by 7 bases and J by 10 bases, with 16 bases between. This CDR3 is 13 amino acids long. CDR3 loop: CASTTRNDVELFF. The DNA of the CDR3 is TGTGCCAGCACCACGAGGAACGATGTGGAGCTGTTTTTT.

The chain recombines TRBV7-9 with TRBJ2-3; 10 bases fit TRBD2. V shed 4 bases, J shed 2 bases, and the junction held 6 bases outside the gene matches. CDR3 size: 16 residues. Germline loops: CDR1 SEHNR, CDR2 FQNEAQ (reference sequence). The CDR3 DNA sequence: TGTGCCAGCAGCTCCAGACTAGCGGGCATCACAGATACGCAGTATTTT. This translates into CASSSRLAGITDTQYF.

This clone has a single count. The V call is TRBV5-4, the J call TRBJ2-7; D perhaps matches TRBD2 (6 bases). The CDR3 contains 14 residues. The V gene lost 1 base and the J gene lost 4 bases, with 12 bases spanning the gap. CDR1 is SGHNT and CDR2 is YYREEE in the germline V gene (reference sequence). The CDR3 DNA reads as TGTGCCAGCAGCTTGAGGAGGGGTGGTTACGAGCAGTACTTC. This encodes CASSLRRGGYEQYF. The full variable domain, in which reference TRBV5-4 and TRBJ2-7 provide the parts outside the CDR3, is ETGVTQSPTHLIKTRGQQVTLRCSSQSGHNTVSWYQQALGQGPQFIFQYYREEENGRGNFPPRFSGLQFPNYSSELNVNALELDDSALYLCASSLRRGGYEQYFGPGTRLTVT.

The gene calls are TRBV5-1 and TRBJ1-1; 10 positions match TRBD1. Germline V gives CDR1 SGHRS, CDR2 YFSETQ. J was trimmed by 1 base and V by 3 bases; bases with no gene match: 3. This CDR3 has 15 residues. DNA of the CDR3: TGCGCCAGCAGCTGGGACAGGGGTGGGAACACTGAAGCTTTCTTT. It codes for CASSWDRGGNTEAFF. The complete variable domain, with remaining parts taken from reference TRBV5-1 and TRBJ1-1, reads KAGVTQTPRYLIKTRGQQVTLSCSPISGHRSVSWYQQTPGQGLQFLFEYFSETQRNKGNFPGRFSGRQFSNSRSEMNVSTLELGDSALYLCASSWDRGGNTEAFFGQGTRLTVV.

The sample holds one count of this clone. The CDR3 region has the DNA TGTGCCAGCAGCAGAAACCGGGGAGGGCAGTATTTT. Encoded protein: CASSRNRGGQYF. V gene TRBV11-3 combines with J gene TRBJ2-3, with a tentative D call TRBD2 (6 bases). Germline V gene lookup returns CDR1 SGHNT and CDR2 YENEEA. The CDR3 sequence is 12 residues long. Between the trimmed V and J ends, which lost 5 bases and 11 bases, there was a span of 14 bases.

This sequence joins TRBV11-2 and TRBJ2-3; 12 nucleotides align to TRBD2. V trimming: 4 bases; J trimming: 5 bases; junction bases outside the gene matches: 4. The germline CDR1 and CDR2 sequences are SGHAT and FQNNGV. The CDR3 length is 15 residues. The CDR3 region is CASSSSGGAVDTQYF. DNA of the CDR3: TGTGCCAGCAGCTCTAGCGGGGGGGCCGTAGATACGCAGTATTTT.

This chain connects TRBV2 to TRBJ1-1, with TRBD1 matching 9 bases. Trimming cost V 8 bases and J 5 bases; bases outside gene matches: 12. The CDR3 contains 15 residues. CDR1 and CDR2 from the germline V gene are SNHLY and FYNNEI. The CDR3 is CASQGGQGMRTEAFF. The CDR3, as DNA: TGTGCCAGCCAGGGGGGACAGGGAATGAGGACTGAAGCTTTCTTT.

This clone has just a few counts. The junction departs from germline at one end; a sequencing error may be responsible. This chain connects TRBV2 to TRBJ1-5; D remains ambiguous. There are 14 residues in the CDR3. CDR1 and CDR2 from the germline V gene are SNHLY and FYNNEI. In DNA form, the CDR3 reads TGTGCCAGCAGTGAAGCGCTTGGGTTTCAGGCCCAGCATTTT. Encoded protein: CASSEALGFQAQHF.

This clone was counted only a few times. This chain connects TRBV28 to TRBJ2-3; D is ambiguous. V was clipped by 6 bases and J by 2 bases, with 15 bases between them. The germline V gene has CDR1 MDHEN and CDR2 SYDVKM. The CDR3 totals 15 residues. Written as DNA, the CDR3 is TGTGCCAGCAGCACCTACGTGGGCTTCACAGATACGCAGTATTTT. Translating it yields CASSTYVGFTDTQYF. Filled out from reference TRBV28 and TRBJ2-3, the complete variable domain reads DVKVTQSSRYLVKRTGEKVFLECVQDMDHENMFWYRQDPGLGLRLIYFSYDVKMKEKGDIPEGYSVSREKKERFSLILESASTNQTSMYLCASSTYVGFTDTQYFGPGTRLTVL.

This chain links TRBV2 with TRBJ1-3; unclear D gene. The V end lost 6 bases, the J end lost 6 bases, and 15 bases lay between the germline ends. Germline CDR1 reads SNHLY; CDR2 reads FYNNEI. The CDR3 contains 14 residues. The DNA for the CDR3 is TGTGCCAGCAGCCGGCGGAGGAGGGAAAACACCATATATTTT. Its translation: CASSRRRRENTIYF.

The CDR3 protein is CASSQDAGTETYEQYF. The CDR3 DNA reads TGTGCCAGCAGCCAAGATGCCGGGACAGAGACCTACGAGCAGTACTTC. The V gene is TRBV4-2, the J gene TRBJ2-7; 7 positions match TRBD1. The CDR3 consists of 16 residues. Looked up from germline, CDR1 is LGHNA and CDR2 is YNFKEQ. V shed 0 bases, J shed 2 bases, and the junction held 7 bases outside the gene matches.

This rearrangement joins TRBV7-6 to TRBJ2-6; no clear D gene. Germline V gene sequence: CDR1 SGHVS, CDR2 FNYEAQ. V lost 6 bases and J lost 1, with 7 bases in between. The CDR3 consists of 14 residues. The CDR3 spells CASSTSSGANVLTF. In nucleotides, the CDR3 is TGTGCCAGCAGTACATCGTCTGGGGCCAACGTCCTGACTTTC.

The chain carries TRBV11-1 and TRBJ2-1; 7 bases map to TRBD1. This CDR3 contains 18 residues. Germline-derived CDR1 and CDR2 are SGHAT and FQDESV (reference sequence). V dropped 3 bases and J dropped 1; count of bases not matched to a gene: 12. The CDR3 sequence: CASSLSQNRGRSYNEQFF. DNA for the CDR3: TGTGCCAGCAGCTTGTCCCAAAACAGGGGAAGGTCCTACAATGAGCAGTTCTTC.

This clone has more than one count but fewer than ten. The genes are TRBV5-6 and TRBJ1-4, with no clear D. The length of the CDR3 is 13 residues. Germline CDR1 SGHDT, CDR2 YYEEEE. V lost 0 bases and J 8 bases, leaving 8 bases between the germline ends. The DNA of the CDR3 is TGTGCCAGCAGCTTGGTCACGGGGGAAAAACTGTTTTTT. This sequence encodes CASSLVTGEKLFF.

The V and J genes are TRBV4-2 and TRBJ2-3, with 10 bases fitting TRBD2. The CDR3 covers 14 residues. Germline loops: CDR1 LGHNA, CDR2 YNFKEQ. V lost 10 bases to trimming and J lost 4 bases; unmatched junction nucleotides: 8. CDR3 bases: TGTGCCACGAGAGCTAGCGGGAGTGCAGATACGCAGTATTTT. Its protein is CATRASGSADTQYF.

This chain uses TRBV10-1 with TRBJ2-7, with unresolved D. This CDR3 comprises 15 residues. Germline CDR1 reads WNHNN; CDR2 reads SYGVQD (reference sequence). Trimming stripped 0 bases from V and 2 bases from J, with 11 bases between. The CDR3 DNA follows: TGCGCCAGCAGTGAGTCGGCCTTCCCGCCCTACGAGCAGTACTTC. It yields the protein CASSESAFPPYEQYF.

This clone was recorded once. J is TRBJ2-2 and V is TRBV15; 7 nucleotides align to TRBD2. The CDR3 is 16 residues long. Germline-derived CDR1 and CDR2 are LNHNV and YYDKDF (reference sequence). With V trimmed by 3 bases and J by 5 bases, 9 bases remained unmatched. The CDR3 DNA sequence: TGTGCCACCAGCAGCCCAGCCAGGGAGGGAACCGGGGAGCTGTTTTTT. Encoded protein: CATSSPAREGTGELFF.